Below, one T cell receptor beta chain is given with its context. Its antigen is not yet known. There are no base qualities to consult, and no much larger clone falls within one base. The data were taken from a study of T-cell memory formation after mild COVID-19 (dated by TCRdb to the early 2020s). Study-level background: TCR sequence clusters from the two donors were largely donor specific. Two young, previously healthy adult volunteers made up the cohort, one male and one female. In a couple of donors, T-cell clones that expanded and contracted after mild COVID-19 were tracked by sequencing TCRalpha and TCRbeta repertoires over time.

TCRdb records Illumina NovaSeq 6000 as the sequencer. TCRalpha and TCRbeta cDNA libraries were constructed by 5'RACE with constant-segment primers, with sample barcodes and unique molecular identifiers being introduced. Trizol reagent was used to extract RNA from every sample. Library amplification was performed in two PCR steps, and a second sample barcode and Illumina TruSeq adapters were introduced in the second step. The libraries were sequenced on an Illumina NovaSeq using 2 x 150 bp paired-end reads. The authors' analysis ran thus. With migec v1.2.7, reads were demultiplexed and then collapsed into UMI-guided consensus sequences. Using mixcr v2.1.11, UMI consensuses were aligned to TRA and TRB V and J templates and then assembled into clonotypes. Expanded or contracted clonotypes were those called significant by both edgeR and NoisET, with noise models trained on biological replicates. For edgeR calls, the cutoffs were a false discovery rate-adjusted p below 0.01 and a log2 fold-change threshold of 1. As an exploratory analysis of dynamics, max-normalized trajectories of the 1000 most abundant clonotypes were examined with PCA combined with hierarchical clustering. The CD4 or CD8 phenotype of responding clones was assigned using the separately sequenced CD4+ and CD8+ repertoires. The raw public reads went through TCRdb reprocessing: fastp at Q25, MiXCR clone calling, in-frame beta chains kept. CDR3 protein sequences are deduplicated, and each keeps its most common genes and DNA. None of the V and J calls come from the authors' own analysis; TCRdb made them. The sample profile shows some 290,000 distinct CDR3 sequences; around 15% of them were found once. Roughly 25% of the sample goes to the ten largest clones.

PBMCs were isolated by Ficoll-Paque density gradient centrifugation. Based on the germline V gene, the CDR1 and CDR2 sequences are SGDLS and YYNGEE. Relative to germline, V is missing 5 bases and J is missing 7 bases, with 3 bases of the junction outside any gene match. From the cysteine through the phenylalanine, the CDR3 covers 13 amino acids. The retained sequence is limited to the CDR3, 39 bases, with the frame set at the first base. Overall study results and their limits: Contracting CD4+ clones appeared mostly in the CM and EM memory subsets, whereas CD8+ clones were enriched in EMRA. Balanced CD4/CD8 phenotypes were observed for clones contracting from day 15 to 85, whereas a bias towards CD4+ was observed for a second wave of clones expanding from day 15 to 37. The detection of some responding clones in pre-infection memory suggests that pre-existing cross-reactive memory T cells joined the SARS-CoV-2 response. SARS-CoV-2 specificity of the second-wave clones peaking on day 37 was not confirmed. Only two mild cases were covered in the study, and larger cohorts including severe cases with pre-infection samples were considered necessary.

Sequencing input: PBMCs or a T cell subset sorted from them (not recorded which). The chain was built from TRBV9 and TRBJ1-4, with 9 bases matching TRBD1. The receptor comes from a man in his late teens or twenties who had mild COVID-19 (a few samples of this study predate the infection). The sample titles of this study are shuffled in the database, so cell type and time point are left out; the donor was told from shared clones. The DNA sequence follows: TGTGCCAGCAGACAGGGGGCGCGTGAAAAACTGTTTTTT. Its translation is CASRQGAREKLFF.